These 25 T cell receptor beta chains originate from one sample sequenced in a study of T cells after yellow fever vaccination. A single record per CDR3 protein comes from TCRdb applying MiXCR to the 5' RACE reads. The sample shows some 300,000 distinct CDR3 sequences, 7.5% to 9% of them seen only once. The source was CD4+ T cells sorted from PBMCs, collected 5 days after the yellow fever booster vaccination. The origin of the receptors is a man between 18 and 29 years old who received the YFV17D yellow fever vaccine.

This rearrangement joins TRBV7-3 to TRBJ2-5; 10 bases line up with TRBD1. V gave up 5 bases and J gave up 3 bases; unmatched junction bases: 6. The germline V gene encodes CDR1 SGHTA and CDR2 FQGTGA. The CDR3 covers 15 residues. The CDR3 sequence: CASSPSGTGEETQYF. CDR3 coding DNA: TGTGCCAGCAGCCCCTCCGGGACAGGGGAAGAGACCCAGTACTTC.

This clonotype was detected only a few times. The J gene is TRBJ1-1, the V gene TRBV18; D ambiguous. Germline V gives CDR1 KGHSH, CDR2 LQKENI. Trimming stripped 3 bases from V and 3 bases from J, with 11 bases between. CDR3 length equals 14 residues. The CDR3 protein is CASSPTYGDTEAFF. The CDR3 DNA reads as TGTGCCAGCTCACCCACATATGGGGACACTGAAGCTTTCTTT.

The genes are TRBV5-1 and TRBJ2-3; 8 positions match TRBD1. There are 15 residues in the CDR3. The germline V gene encodes CDR1 SGHRS and CDR2 YFSETQ. The ends lost 5 bases at V and 3 bases at J; junction bases unmatched: 8. The CDR3 is CASRLQTGGTDTQYF. The CDR3 coding sequence is TGCGCCAGCAGGCTTCAAACAGGGGGGACAGATACGCAGTATTTT.

The gene calls are TRBV4-3 and TRBJ1-2; a weak D match, TRBD1 (5 bases). This CDR3 spans 15 amino acids. Trimming took off 4 bases at V and 4 bases at J, with 16 bases between the two ends. Looked up from germline, CDR1 is LGHNA and CDR2 is YSLEER. CDR3 loop: CASSPRAQGLYGYTF. The CDR3 DNA is TGCGCCAGCAGCCCCAGGGCCCAGGGCCTCTATGGCTACACCTTC.

The sample holds a few counts of this clonotype. This chain links TRBV7-8 with TRBJ1-1; 8 bases align to TRBD1. The CDR3 is 15 residues long. Unmatched junction bases numbered 6, after V lost 5 bases and J lost 1 base. The germline gives CDR1 SGHVS, CDR2 FQNEAQ. The CDR3 protein is CASSVSGQGNTEAFF. Here the CDR3 DNA reads TGTGCCAGCAGCGTTTCCGGACAGGGGAACACTGAAGCTTTCTTT.

At least ten counts were recorded for this clonotype. The CDR3: CASSQDGRRYNSPLHF. The CDR3 DNA is TGCGCCAGCAGCCAAGATGGTAGACGCTATAATTCACCCCTCCACTTT. V is TRBV4-3 and J is TRBJ1-6; D uncertain. This CDR3 is 16 amino acids long. CDR1 and CDR2 (germline): LGHNA, YSLEER. V lost 0 bases and J 3 bases, leaving 9 bases between the germline ends.

This chain connects TRBV4-1 to TRBJ1-6, with no clear D. Germline lookup yields CDR1 MGHRA and CDR2 YSYEKL. The CDR3 runs to 11 residues. The V and J ends lost 3 bases and 12 bases respectively, with 6 bases between them. The CDR3: CASSQLGPLHF. The CDR3 DNA is TGCGCCAGCAGCCAGCTAGGACCCCTCCACTTT.

V is TRBV28 and J is TRBJ1-1, with D unclear. V lost 4 bases, J lost 1 base, and 4 bases lay in between. The CDR3 spans 12 residues. Germline CDR1 is MDHEN and CDR2 is SYDVKM. CDR3 sequence (DNA): TGTGCCAGCAGTTACTCGAACACTGAAGCTTTCTTT. Amino acid sequence: CASSYSNTEAFF.

This clonotype was detected only a few times. The rearrangement joins TRBV5-1 to TRBJ2-4, with 10 bases aligning to TRBD2. The V gene's germline CDR1 is SGHRS and CDR2 YFSETQ. There are 14 residues in the CDR3. The ends lost 4 bases at V and 8 bases at J; junction bases unmatched: 6. CDR3 nucleotides: TGCGCCAGCAGCCAAAGCGGGGGGGGAGACATTCAGTACTTC. It encodes CASSQSGGGDIQYF.

The table lists this clonotype with many counts. This rearrangement joins TRBV5-1 to TRBJ2-5; the D call may be TRBD1 or TRBD2 (6 bases each). Germline V gene data show CDR1 as SGHRS and CDR2 as YFSETQ. Trimming shortened V by 0 bases and J by 4 bases, and 7 bases separated the two germline ends. The length of the CDR3 is 13 residues. The CDR3 is CASSLEGGETQYF. For the CDR3, the DNA is TGCGCCAGCAGCTTGGAGGGGGGAGAGACCCAGTACTTC.

This clonotype was found a few times. The V and J genes are TRBV4-2 and TRBJ2-5, with TRBD2 matching over 11 bases. The ends lost 0 bases at V and 5 bases at J; junction bases unmatched: 8. Germline-derived CDR1 and CDR2 are LGHNA and YNFKEQ. CDR3 length equals 17 residues. In DNA, the CDR3 is TGTGCCAGCAGCCAAGATAGTCAGGCTAGCGGGGGGGAGACCCAGTACTTC. It yields the protein CASSQDSQASGGETQYF.

This rearrangement joins TRBV7-2 to TRBJ1-5; TRBD1 matches at 7 bases. V trimming: 8 bases; J trimming: 2 bases; junction bases outside the gene matches: 6. Germline lookup yields CDR1 SGHTA and CDR2 FQGNSA. CDR3 length equals 14 residues. The CDR3 DNA reads TGTGCCAGCGCTGACAGGGCTGGCAATCAGCCCCAGCATTTT. Translation: CASADRAGNQPQHF.

This chain joins TRBV20-1 and TRBJ1-2; D is uncertain. Germline lookup yields CDR1 DFQATT and CDR2 SNEGSKA (reference sequence). The V end lost 6 bases, the J end lost 4 bases, and 12 bases lay between the germline ends. The CDR3 is made up of 12 amino acids. The chain's CDR3 is CSAPGGTYGYTF. CDR3 nucleotides: TGCAGTGCGCCAGGCGGTACCTATGGCTACACCTTC.

This clonotype was counted between two and nine times. The J gene is TRBJ2-3, the V gene TRBV7-9; D ambiguous. This CDR3 is 12 amino acids long. V lost 5 bases and J lost 7, with 10 bases in between. Per germline, CDR1 SEHNR and CDR2 FQNEAQ (reference sequence). CDR3 amino acids: CASSRTRYTQYF. CDR3 coding DNA: TGTGCCAGCAGCCGAACCCGGTATACGCAGTATTTT.

The V gene is TRBV5-4, the J gene TRBJ2-1; D unclear. The CDR3 is 15 residues long. Germline V gene sequence: CDR1 SGHNT, CDR2 YYREEE (reference sequence). Between the trimmed V and J ends, which lost 3 bases and 0 bases, there was a span of 10 bases. The CDR3 sequence is CASSSPLSSYNEQFF. For the CDR3, the DNA is TGTGCCAGCAGCTCCCCCCTGAGCTCCTACAATGAGCAGTTCTTC. The full variable domain, completed using reference TRBV5-4 and TRBJ2-1, is ETGVTQSPTHLIKTRGQQVTLRCSSQSGHNTVSWYQQALGQGPQFIFQYYREEENGRGNFPPRFSGLQFPNYSSELNVNALELDDSALYLCASSSPLSSYNEQFFGPGTRLTVL.

The table lists this clonotype with many counts. The gene calls are TRBV5-1 and TRBJ2-3; a weak D match, TRBD2 (6 bases). Germline V CDR1 and CDR2: SGHRS, YFSETQ. This CDR3 contains 13 residues. V lost 3 bases and J 6 bases, leaving 11 bases between the germline ends. In DNA, the CDR3 is TGCGCCAGCAGCTCGGGGGTCCGGGATACGCAGTATTTT. Translated, it gives CASSSGVRDTQYF.

This clonotype appeared a few times. The gene calls are TRBV6-5 and TRBJ1-5; no firm D call. CDR1 is MNHEY, CDR2 SVGAGI, per germline. Trimming removed 6 bases at V and 0 bases at J, with 9 bases between. The CDR3 has 14 amino acids. CDR3 DNA: TGTGCCAGCAGAAGGGATTTTAGCAATCAGCCCCAGCATTTT. This translates into CASRRDFSNQPQHF.

The chain couples TRBV28 to TRBJ2-7, with 8 positions matching TRBD1. The junction had 12 bases not matched to a gene; V was cut back by 2 bases and J by 3 bases. Germline values: CDR1 MDHEN, CDR2 SYDVKM. There are 17 residues in the CDR3. The CDR3 DNA reads as TGTGCCAGCAGTTTAGCCAAGCCCGGACAGGGAGTCTACGAGCAGTACGTC. It encodes CASSLAKPGQGVYEQYV.

The chain has TRBV11-2 and TRBJ1-2; 9 bases map to TRBD1. Germline CDR1 and CDR2: SGHAT and FQNNGV. Trimming took 5 bases from V and 4 from J; bases not matched to a gene: 11. The length of the CDR3 is 16 residues. In DNA, the CDR3 is TGTGCCAGCAGCCTATCCGGGACAGGGCGGCTCTATGGCTACACCTTC. It is translated as CASSLSGTGRLYGYTF.

This clonotype has at least ten counts. The chain uses TRBV15 and TRBJ1-4; D gene ambiguous. Germline V gene lookup returns CDR1 LNHNV and CDR2 YYDKDF (reference sequence). The CDR3 covers 13 residues. V was cut by 4 bases and J by 10 bases, with 13 bases left in between. The CDR3 coding sequence is TGTGCCACCAGCACAGACACAGCTCGAAAACTGTTTTTT. Translation: CATSTDTARKLFF.

This clonotype came up a few times. The chain carries TRBV6-5 and TRBJ2-4; no reliable D call. V gave up 2 bases and J gave up 8 bases, with 13 bases separating them. Germline values: CDR1 MNHEY, CDR2 SVGAGI. The CDR3 extends over 14 amino acids. The CDR3 DNA reads as TGTGCCAGCAGTTACGCCCTCCATGGGGACATTCAGTACTTC. This encodes CASSYALHGDIQYF.

The chain combines TRBV4-3 with TRBJ2-4, with D possibly matching TRBD2 (5 bases). V gave up 1 base and J gave up 0 bases, with 10 bases separating them. The CDR3 sequence is 16 residues long. The germline CDR1 and CDR2 sequences are LGHNA and YSLEER. CDR3 DNA sequence: TGCGCCAGCAGCCAAGTCTCGGACTTAGCCAAAAACATTCAGTACTTC. Protein: CASSQVSDLAKNIQYF.

This clonotype was seen a few times. The V and J genes are TRBV4-3 and TRBJ2-7; D gene ambiguous. CDR1 LGHNA and CDR2 YSLEER come from the germline V gene. The CDR3 consists of 16 residues. The V gene lost 0 bases and the J gene lost 0 bases, with 12 bases spanning the gap. Here the CDR3 DNA reads TGCGCCAGCAGCCAAGATCGTGGGGTACCCTCCTACGAGCAGTACTTC. Protein: CASSQDRGVPSYEQYF.

This chain links TRBV12-3 or TRBV12-4 with TRBJ2-3, with D possibly being TRBD1 (5 bases). V was trimmed by 7 bases and J by 1 base, leaving 12 bases between them. The CDR3 contains 14 residues. The CDR3 sequence: CASKTQTGTDTQYF. The DNA of the CDR3 is TGTGCCAGCAAGACTCAGACAGGCACAGATACGCAGTATTTT.

This clonotype was seen more than once but under ten times. This rearrangement joins TRBV27 to TRBJ2-3, with D unclear. Germline assignment: CDR1 MNHEY and CDR2 SMNVEV (reference sequence). This CDR3 comprises 16 residues. Trimming stripped 6 bases from V and 1 base from J, with 17 bases between. CDR3 loop: CASRTSRAARTDTQYF. CDR3 nucleotide sequence: TGTGCCAGCAGGACCTCTCGGGCCGCTCGCACAGATACGCAGTATTTT.